This T cell receptor beta chain was profiled in a study of T cell responses to AZD1222 COVID-19 vaccine. Study-level results: CD4 TCRs covered the whole spike, strongest at regions 160-218 and 743-854. Following two doses of AZD1222, Spike-specific TCR breadth and depth rose. A mostly white British donor set with more females was recruited, and clonal diversity was possibly underestimated.

Sequencing was performed with immunoSEQ multiplex PCR; in TCRdb, only in-frame clones are kept and a portion is missing. Of under 110,000 clones listed, 70% to 90% were seen once; the top ten hold 1.4%. The CDR3 covers 15 residues. V dropped 2 bases and J dropped 2; count of bases not matched to a gene: 6. Per the germline V gene, CDR1 is MGHRA and CDR2 is YSYEKL. A note on this clone: As yet, its antigen is unknown.

The chain joins TRBV4-1 to TRBJ2-7, with TRBD2 identical over 7 bases. The sequence was collected from an adult in good health. Sequenced here: peripheral blood, sampled on day 0 of AZD1222 vaccination. CDR3 amino acids: CASSQTSERTYEQYF. In DNA, the CDR3 is TGCGCCAGCAGCCAAACTAGCGAGAGAACCTACGAGCAGTACTTC.